This TCR beta chain was obtained from a study of cytomegalovirus exposure and HLA in healthy donors. Comments on this clone: Its matching antigen is unknown.

Study-wide results and caveats: Immune exposure was documented only through CMV serostatus. A later analysis showed TCR association rates differing by HLA locus, peaking at DRB1 and lowest at HLA-C. Earlier analysis found most TCR beta V segments productive about 90% or about 30% of the time. When analyzed later, a missense DCLRE1C variant was found to be linked to TCR beta V- and J-gene trimming.

Trimming took off 7 bases at V and 1 base at J, with 10 bases between the two ends. This CDR3 spans 13 amino acids. The germline V gene encodes CDR1 SNHLY and CDR2 FYNNEI. It was with 60 Vbeta and 13 Jbeta primers that the PCR ran. Generated by immunoSEQ multiplex PCR, the TCRdb table keeps only in-frame clones and is missing some. The sample lists fewer than 150,000 clones, around 76% seen once, with approximately 30% in the top ten. V is TRBV2 and J is TRBJ1-1, with a tentative D call TRBD1 (6 bases). Sequences were obtained from PBMCs. The clonotype originates from a man between 60 and 75 years old in good health and CMV-seropositive. CDR3 in DNA: TGTGCCAGCACCATACAGGGGAACACTGAAGCTTTCTTT. Translating it yields CASTIQGNTEAFF.